This TCR beta chain came from a study of HIV-infected patients and healthy controls. General study results and limits: HIV-associated CDR3 frequencies dropped significantly during therapy; CMV-associated ones, mostly rising, changed nonsignificantly.

cDNA was made from approximately 0.55 ug RNA using alpha and beta constant primers. Each of the alpha and beta chains got its own library through chain-specific third strand synthesis with indices. Each cDNA molecule was barcoded, and a single primer pair amplified each chain. Each CDR3 protein gets one entry after TCRdb re-called the 5' RACE reads with MiXCR. Among some 17,000 distinct CDR3 sequences, 10% were seen once, and the ten largest hold about 3%. The repertoire came from unfractionated whole blood and reflected all unsorted peripheral T cells. Control samples came from about nine uninfected healthy donors, four of them resampled after about three months. The CDR3 covers 15 residues. Germline V gene sequence: CDR1 SEHNR, CDR2 FQNEAQ (reference sequence). V lost 5 bases, J lost 5 bases, and 8 bases stayed unmatched. In its sample, this clonotype was seen many times. What it binds is unknown.

The sequence was collected from an adult in good health. This sequence joins TRBV7-9 and TRBJ2-2; 7 bases align to TRBD1. Source material: blood. CDR3 residues: CASSLDRMLTGELFF. As DNA, the CDR3 is TGTGCCAGCAGCCTGGACAGGATGTTGACCGGGGAGCTGTTTTTT.